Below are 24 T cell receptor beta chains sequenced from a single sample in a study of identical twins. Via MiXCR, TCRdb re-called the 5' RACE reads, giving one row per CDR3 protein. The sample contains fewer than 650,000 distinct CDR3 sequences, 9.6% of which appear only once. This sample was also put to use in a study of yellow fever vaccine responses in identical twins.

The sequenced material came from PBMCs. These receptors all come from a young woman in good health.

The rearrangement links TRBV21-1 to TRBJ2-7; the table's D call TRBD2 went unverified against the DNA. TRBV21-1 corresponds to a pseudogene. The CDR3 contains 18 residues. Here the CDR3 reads CARSLRGPPGLGTYEQYF. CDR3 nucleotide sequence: TGTGCCAGAAGCCTCAGAGGACCTCCGGGACTAGGGACCTACGAGCAGTACTTC.

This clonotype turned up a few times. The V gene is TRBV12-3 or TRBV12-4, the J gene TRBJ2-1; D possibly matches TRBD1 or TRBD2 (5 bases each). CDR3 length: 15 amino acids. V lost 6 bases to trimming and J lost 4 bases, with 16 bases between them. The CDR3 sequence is CASRPGPTQYNEQFF. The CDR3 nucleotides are TGTGCCAGCAGACCGGGACCCACACAGTACAATGAGCAGTTCTTC.

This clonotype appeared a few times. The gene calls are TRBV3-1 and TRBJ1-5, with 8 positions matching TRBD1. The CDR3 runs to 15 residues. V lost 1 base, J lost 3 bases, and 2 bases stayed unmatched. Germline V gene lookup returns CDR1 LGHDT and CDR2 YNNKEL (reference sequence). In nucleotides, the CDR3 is TGTGCCAGCAGCCAAGTACAGGGGGTCAATCAGCCCCAGCATTTT. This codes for CASSQVQGVNQPQHF.

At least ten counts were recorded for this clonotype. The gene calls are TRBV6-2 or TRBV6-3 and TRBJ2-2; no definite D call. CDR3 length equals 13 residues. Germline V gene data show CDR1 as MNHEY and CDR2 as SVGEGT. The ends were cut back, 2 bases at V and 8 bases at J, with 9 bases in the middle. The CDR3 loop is CASSYSPWGELFF. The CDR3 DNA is TGTGCCAGCAGTTACAGCCCCTGGGGGGAGCTGTTTTTT.

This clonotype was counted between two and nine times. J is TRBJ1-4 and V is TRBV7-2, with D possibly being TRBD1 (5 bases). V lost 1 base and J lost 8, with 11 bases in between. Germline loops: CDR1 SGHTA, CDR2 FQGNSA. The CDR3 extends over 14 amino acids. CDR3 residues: CASSLDQGIEKLFF. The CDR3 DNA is TGTGCCAGCAGCTTAGATCAGGGCATAGAAAAACTGTTTTTT.

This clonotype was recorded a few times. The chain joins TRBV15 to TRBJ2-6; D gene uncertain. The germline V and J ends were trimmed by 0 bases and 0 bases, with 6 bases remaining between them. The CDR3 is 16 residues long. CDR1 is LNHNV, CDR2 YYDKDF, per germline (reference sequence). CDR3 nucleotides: TGTGCCACCAGCAGAGAACCGGTCTCTGGGGCCAACGTCCTGACTTTC. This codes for CATSREPVSGANVLTF.

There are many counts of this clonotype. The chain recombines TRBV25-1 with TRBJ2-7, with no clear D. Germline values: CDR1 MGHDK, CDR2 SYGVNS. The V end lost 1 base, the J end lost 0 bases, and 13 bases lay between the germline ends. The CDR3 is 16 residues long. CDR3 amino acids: CASSESTGVYSYEQYF. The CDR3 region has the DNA TGTGCCAGCAGTGAATCAACGGGTGTCTACTCCTACGAGCAGTACTTC.

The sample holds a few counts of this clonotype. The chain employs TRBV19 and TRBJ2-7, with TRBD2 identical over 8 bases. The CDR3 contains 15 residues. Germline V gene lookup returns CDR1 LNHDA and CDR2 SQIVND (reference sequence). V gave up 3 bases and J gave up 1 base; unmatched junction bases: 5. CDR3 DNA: TGTGCCAGTAGTATTTCAGCGGGAGCATCCTACGAGCAGTACTTC. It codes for CASSISAGASYEQYF.

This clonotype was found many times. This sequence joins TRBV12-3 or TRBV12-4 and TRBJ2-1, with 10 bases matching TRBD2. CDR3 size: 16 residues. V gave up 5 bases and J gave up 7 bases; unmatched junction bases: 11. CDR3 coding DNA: TGTGCCAGCAGTGCTATAGCGGGAGGAGAATTTAATGAGCAGTTCTTC. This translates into CASSAIAGGEFNEQFF.

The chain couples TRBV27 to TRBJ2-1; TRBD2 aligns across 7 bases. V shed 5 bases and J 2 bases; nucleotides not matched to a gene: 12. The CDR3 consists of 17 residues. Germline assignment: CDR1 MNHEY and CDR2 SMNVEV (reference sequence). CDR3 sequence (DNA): TGTGCCAGCAGTCCCCTAGGGCTAGCGGACACCTACAATGAGCAGTTCTTC. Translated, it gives CASSPLGLADTYNEQFF.

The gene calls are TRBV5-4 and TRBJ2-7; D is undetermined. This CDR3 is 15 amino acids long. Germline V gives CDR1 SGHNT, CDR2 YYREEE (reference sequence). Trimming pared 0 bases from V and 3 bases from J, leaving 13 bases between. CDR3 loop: CASSLERQTNYEQYF. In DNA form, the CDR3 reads TGTGCCAGCAGCTTGGAACGGCAGACGAACTACGAGCAGTACTTC. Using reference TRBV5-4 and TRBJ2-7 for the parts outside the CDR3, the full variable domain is ETGVTQSPTHLIKTRGQQVTLRCSSQSGHNTVSWYQQALGQGPQFIFQYYREEENGRGNFPPRFSGLQFPNYSSELNVNALELDDSALYLCASSLERQTNYEQYFGPGTRLTVT.

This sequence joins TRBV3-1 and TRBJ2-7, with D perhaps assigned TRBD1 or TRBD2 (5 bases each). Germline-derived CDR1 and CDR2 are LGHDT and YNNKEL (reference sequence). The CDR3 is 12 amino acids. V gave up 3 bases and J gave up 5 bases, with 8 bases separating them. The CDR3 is CASSQGPHEQYF. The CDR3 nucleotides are TGTGCCAGCAGCCAGGGACCTCACGAGCAGTACTTC.

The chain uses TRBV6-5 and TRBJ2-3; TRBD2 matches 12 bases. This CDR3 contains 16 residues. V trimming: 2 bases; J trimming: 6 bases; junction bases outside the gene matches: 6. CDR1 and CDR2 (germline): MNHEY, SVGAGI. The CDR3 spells CASSYRLAGGRDTQYF. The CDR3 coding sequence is TGTGCCAGCAGTTACCGGCTAGCGGGGGGGCGTGATACGCAGTATTTT.

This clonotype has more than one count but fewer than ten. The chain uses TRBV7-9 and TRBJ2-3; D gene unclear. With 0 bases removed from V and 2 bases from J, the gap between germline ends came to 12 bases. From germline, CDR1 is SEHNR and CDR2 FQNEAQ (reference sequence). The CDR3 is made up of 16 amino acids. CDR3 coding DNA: TGTGCCAGCAGCTTAGCCCCGGCGGAACTCACAGATACGCAGTATTTT. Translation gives CASSLAPAELTDTQYF.

CDR3 sequence reads: CAGGGGTGMDEQFF. The CDR3 DNA follows: TGTGCCGGCGGGGGGGGGACAGGGATGGATGAGCAGTTCTTC. The chain carries TRBV10-3 and TRBJ2-1, with D perhaps being TRBD1 or TRBD2 (9 bases each). The CDR3 sequence is 14 residues long. V gave up 11 bases and J gave up 8 bases, with 22 bases separating them. Germline CDR1 and CDR2: ENHRY and SYGVKD.

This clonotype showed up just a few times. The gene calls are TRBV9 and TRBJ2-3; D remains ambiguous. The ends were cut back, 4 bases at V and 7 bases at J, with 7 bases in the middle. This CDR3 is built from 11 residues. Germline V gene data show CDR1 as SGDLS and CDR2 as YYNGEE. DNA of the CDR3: TGTGCCAGCAGCCCCCATTATACGCAGTATTTT. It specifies CASSPHYTQYF. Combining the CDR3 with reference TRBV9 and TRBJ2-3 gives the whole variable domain DSGVTQTPKHLITATGQRVTLRCSPRSGDLSVYWYQQSLDQGLQFLIQYYNGEERAKGNILERFSAQQFPDLHSELNLSSLELGDSALYFCASSPHYTQYFGPGTRLTVL.

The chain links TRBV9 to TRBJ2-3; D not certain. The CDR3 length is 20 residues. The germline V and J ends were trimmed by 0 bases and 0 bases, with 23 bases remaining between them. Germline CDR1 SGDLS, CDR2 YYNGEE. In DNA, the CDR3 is TGTGCCAGCAGCGTAGGGGCAGGTCGGAACCCCCCGTCTAGCACAGATACGCAGTATTTT. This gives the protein CASSVGAGRNPPSSTDTQYF.

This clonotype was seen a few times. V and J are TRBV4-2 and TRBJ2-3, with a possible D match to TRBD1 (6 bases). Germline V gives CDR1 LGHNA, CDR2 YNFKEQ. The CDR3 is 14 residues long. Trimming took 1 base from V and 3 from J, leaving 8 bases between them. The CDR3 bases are TGTGCCAGCAGCCAAGGGGGGCCTACAGATACGCAGTATTTT. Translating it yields CASSQGGPTDTQYF.

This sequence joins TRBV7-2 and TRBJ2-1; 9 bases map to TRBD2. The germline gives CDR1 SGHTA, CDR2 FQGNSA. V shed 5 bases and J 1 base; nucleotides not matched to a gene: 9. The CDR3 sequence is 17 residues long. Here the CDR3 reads CASSPGGAGGSYNEQFF. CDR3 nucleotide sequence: TGTGCCAGCAGCCCGGGGGGAGCGGGAGGTTCCTACAATGAGCAGTTCTTC.

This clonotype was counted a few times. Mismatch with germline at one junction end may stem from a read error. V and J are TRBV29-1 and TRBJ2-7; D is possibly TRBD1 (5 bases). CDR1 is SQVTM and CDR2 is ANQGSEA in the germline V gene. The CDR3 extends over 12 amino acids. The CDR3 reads CSVEEDSYEQYF. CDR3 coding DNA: TGCAGCGTCGAAGAAGACAGCTACGAGCAGTACTTC.

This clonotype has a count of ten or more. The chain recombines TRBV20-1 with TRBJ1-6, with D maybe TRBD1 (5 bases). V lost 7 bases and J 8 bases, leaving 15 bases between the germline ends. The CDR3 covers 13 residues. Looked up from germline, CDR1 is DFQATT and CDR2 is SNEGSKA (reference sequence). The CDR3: CSVSQGADSPLHF. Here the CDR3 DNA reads TGCAGTGTTTCCCAGGGAGCGGATTCACCCCTCCACTTT.

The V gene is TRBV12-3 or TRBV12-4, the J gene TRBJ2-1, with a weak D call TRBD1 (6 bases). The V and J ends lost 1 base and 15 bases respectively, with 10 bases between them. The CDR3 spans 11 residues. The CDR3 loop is CASSLGGGLFF. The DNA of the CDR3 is TGTGCCAGCAGTTTAGGAGGGGGTCTGTTCTTC.

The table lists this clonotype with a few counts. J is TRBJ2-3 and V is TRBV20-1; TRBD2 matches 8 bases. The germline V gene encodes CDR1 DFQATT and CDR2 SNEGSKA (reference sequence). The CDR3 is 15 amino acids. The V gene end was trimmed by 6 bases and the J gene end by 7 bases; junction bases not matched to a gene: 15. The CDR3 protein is CSASYAGGVFNTQYF. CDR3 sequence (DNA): TGCAGTGCAAGTTATGCGGGAGGCGTTTTCAATACGCAGTATTTT.

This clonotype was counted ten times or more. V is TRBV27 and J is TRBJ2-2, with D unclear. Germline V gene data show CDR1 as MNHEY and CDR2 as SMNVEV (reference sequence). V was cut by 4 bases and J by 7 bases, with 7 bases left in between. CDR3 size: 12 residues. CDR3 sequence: CASSSIGGELFF. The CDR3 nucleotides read TGTGCCAGCAGTTCTATTGGCGGGGAGCTGTTTTTT.